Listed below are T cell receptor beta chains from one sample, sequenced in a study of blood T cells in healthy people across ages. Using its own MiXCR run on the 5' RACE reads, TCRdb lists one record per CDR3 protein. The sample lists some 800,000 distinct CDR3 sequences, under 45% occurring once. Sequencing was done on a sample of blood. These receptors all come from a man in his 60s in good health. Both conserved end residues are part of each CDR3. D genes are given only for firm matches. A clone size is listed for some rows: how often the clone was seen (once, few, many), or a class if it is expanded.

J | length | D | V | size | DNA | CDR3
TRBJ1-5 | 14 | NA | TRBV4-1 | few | TGCGCCAGCAGCCAAGGACAGGACGTTCAGCCCCAGCATTTT | CASSQGQDVQPQHF
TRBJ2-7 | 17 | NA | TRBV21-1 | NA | TGTGCCAGCAGCAAAGACGTGCGGGGGGACTCTCATTACGAGCAGTACTTC | CASSKDVRGDSHYEQYF
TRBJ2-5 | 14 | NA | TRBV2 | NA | TGTGCCAGCAGGGAGAGGGGACGGGAAGAGACCCAGTACTTC | CASRERGREETQYF
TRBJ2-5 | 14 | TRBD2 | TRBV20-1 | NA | TGCAGTGCCACGCAGACTAGCGCTGCGGGGACCCAGTACTTC | CSATQTSAAGTQYF
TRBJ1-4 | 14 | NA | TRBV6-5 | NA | TGTGCCAGCAGTTGGGTCGGGGTGAATGAAAAACTGTTTTTT | CASSWVGVNEKLFF
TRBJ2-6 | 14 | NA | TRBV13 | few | TGTGCCAGCAGCTCCTCCCCTGGGGCCAACGTCCTGACTTTC | CASSSSPGANVLTF
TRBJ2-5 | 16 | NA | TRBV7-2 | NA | TGTGCCAGCAGCGTCCTCCATGGTTTAAAGCAAGAGACCCAGTACTTC | CASSVLHGLKQETQYF
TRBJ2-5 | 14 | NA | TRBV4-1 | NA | TGCGCCAGCAGCCCCTCCCAGGCTCAAGAGACCCAGTACTTC | CASSPSQAQETQYF
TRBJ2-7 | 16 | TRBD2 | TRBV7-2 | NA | TGTGCCAGCAGCTTAGGGTGGGGACCCCGGACTAGCGAGCAGTACTTC | CASSLGWGPRTSEQYF
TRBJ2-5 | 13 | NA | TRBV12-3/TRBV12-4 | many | TGTGCCAGCAGTCTTACAGGGCCAGAGACCCAGTACTTC | CASSLTGPETQYF
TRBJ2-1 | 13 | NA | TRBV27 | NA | TGTGCCAGCAGTCCCAGACTCGTCAATGAGCAGTTCTTC | CASSPRLVNEQFF
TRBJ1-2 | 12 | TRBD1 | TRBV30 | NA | TGTGCCCACCAACAGGGGGCGTGGGGCTACACCTTC | CAHQQGAWGYTF
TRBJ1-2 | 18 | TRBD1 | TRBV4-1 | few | TGCGCCAGCAGCCACCCGCGGGACGGGAAGGGGGCAAACTATGGCTACACCTTC | CASSHPRDGKGANYGYTF
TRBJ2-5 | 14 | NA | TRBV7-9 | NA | TGTGCCAGCAGCTTAGCAACGGCTTGGGAGACCCAGTACTTC | CASSLATAWETQYF
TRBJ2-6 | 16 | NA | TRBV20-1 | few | TGCAGTGCTAGAGATATGGGGGGAACTGGGGCCAACGTCCTGACTTTC | CSARDMGGTGANVLTF
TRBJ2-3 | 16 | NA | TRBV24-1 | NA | TGTGCCACCAGTGATTGGGGGGCGCCGGACACAGATACGCAGTATTTT | CATSDWGAPDTDTQYF
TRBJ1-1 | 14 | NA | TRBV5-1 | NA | TGCGCCAGCAGCAGGGACGGGGCAAACACTGAAGCTTTCTTT | CASSRDGANTEAFF
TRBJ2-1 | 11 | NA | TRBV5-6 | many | TGTGCCAGCAGCTTGCGGAATGAGCAGTTCTTC | CASSLRNEQFF
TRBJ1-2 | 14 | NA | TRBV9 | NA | TGTGCCAGCAGCGTAGGGCAGATTAACTATGGCTACACCTTC | CASSVGQINYGYTF
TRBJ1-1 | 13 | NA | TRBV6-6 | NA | TGTGCCAGCACTGAGTGGGGGCGCACTGAAGCTTTCTTT | CASTEWGRTEAFF
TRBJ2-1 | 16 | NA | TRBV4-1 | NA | TGCGCCAGCAGCCAAACCCTAACCCAACCAACGAATGAGCAGTTCTTC | CASSQTLTQPTNEQFF
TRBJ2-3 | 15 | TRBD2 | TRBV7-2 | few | TGTGCCAGCAGCTTCCTAGCGGGGGCTGCAGATACGCAGTATTTT | CASSFLAGAADTQYF
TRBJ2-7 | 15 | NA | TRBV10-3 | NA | TGTGCCATCAGTGGGGGCCGCGGATCCTCCTACGAGCAGTACTTC | CAISGGRGSSYEQYF
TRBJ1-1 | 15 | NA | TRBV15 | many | TGTGCCACCAGCCGGAGGACCGGCGGGTGGACTGAAGCTTTCTTT | CATSRRTGGWTEAFF
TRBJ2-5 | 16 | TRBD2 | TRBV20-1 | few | TGCAGTGCTGACCAAAGCGGAGTAGCGGGGGTGGAGACCCAGTACTTC | CSADQSGVAGVETQYF
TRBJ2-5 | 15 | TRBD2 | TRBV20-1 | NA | TGCAGTGCTAGAAGCGGCGGGGGGCTTCAAGAGACCCAGTACTTC | CSARSGGGLQETQYF
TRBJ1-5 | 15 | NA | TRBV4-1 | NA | TGCGCCAGCAGCCAACAGGATTTTAGCAATCAGCCCCAGCATTTT | CASSQQDFSNQPQHF
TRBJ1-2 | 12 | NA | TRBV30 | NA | TGTGCCTGGAGTCCGACAGGAGACGGCTACACCTTC | CAWSPTGDGYTF
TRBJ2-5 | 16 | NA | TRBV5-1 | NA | TGCGCCAGCAGCCCAAGGGGGGTCACCAACCAAGAGACCCAGTACTTC | CASSPRGVTNQETQYF
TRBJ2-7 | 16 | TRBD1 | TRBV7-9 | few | TGTGCCAGCAGCCCCACCTTCGACAGGGGCTACCACGAGCAGTACTTC | CASSPTFDRGYHEQYF
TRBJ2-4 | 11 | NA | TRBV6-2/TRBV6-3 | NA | TGTGCCAGCAGTGCAGGGGACATTCAGTACTTC | CASSAGDIQYF
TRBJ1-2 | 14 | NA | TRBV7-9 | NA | TGTGCCAGCAGCTCACCGACAGCTAACTATGGCTACACCTTC | CASSSPTANYGYTF
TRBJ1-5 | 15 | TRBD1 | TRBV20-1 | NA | TGCAGTGCTAGACCGGGACAGGGTCGAGGTCAGCCCCAGCATTTT | CSARPGQGRGQPQHF
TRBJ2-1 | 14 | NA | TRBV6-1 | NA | TGTGCCAGTGGTGGGGAGGAACCTTACAATGTGCAGTTCTTC | CASGGEEPYNVQFF
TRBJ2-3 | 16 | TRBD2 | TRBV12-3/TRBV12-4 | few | TGTGCCAGCAGCTCCGGACTAGCGGGGGGCGCTGGGACGCAGTATTTT | CASSSGLAGGAGTQYF
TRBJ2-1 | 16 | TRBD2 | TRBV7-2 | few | TGTGCCAGCAGCTTACAGCCTAGCGGGGGGGTGAATGAGCAGTTCTTC | CASSLQPSGGVNEQFF
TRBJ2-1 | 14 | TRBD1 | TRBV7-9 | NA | TGTGCCAGCAGCCTACCAGACAGGGGCAATGAGCAGTTCTTC | CASSLPDRGNEQFF
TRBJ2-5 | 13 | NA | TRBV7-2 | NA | TGTGCCAGCAGCTTTTGGGTCCAAGAGACCCAGTACTTC | CASSFWVQETQYF
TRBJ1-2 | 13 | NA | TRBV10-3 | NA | TGTGCCATCAGTGGACAGACCCTCTATGGCTACACCTTC | CAISGQTLYGYTF
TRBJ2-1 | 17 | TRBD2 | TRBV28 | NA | TGTGCCAGCAGTTTCCCTAAGCTAGCGGGGGGGCGCAATGAGCAGTTCTTC | CASSFPKLAGGRNEQFF
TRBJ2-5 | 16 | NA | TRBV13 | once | TGTGCCAGCAGCCCACAGGGGCAATGGAGGGATAATGAGCAGTACTTC | CASSPQGQWRDNEQYF
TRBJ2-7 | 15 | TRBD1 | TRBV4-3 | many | TGCGCCAGCAGCCAGGACGGGACAGGGGGCTACGAGCAGTACTTC | CASSQDGTGGYEQYF
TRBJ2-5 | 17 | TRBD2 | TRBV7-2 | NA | TGTGCCAGCAGTTCTAACCGACTAGCGTCCCTACAAGAGACCCAGTACTTC | CASSSNRLASLQETQYF
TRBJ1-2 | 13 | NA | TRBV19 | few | TGTGCCAGTAGTCGGCAGTCTAACTATGGCTACACCTTC | CASSRQSNYGYTF
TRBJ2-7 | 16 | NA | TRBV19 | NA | TGTGCCAGTAGATCAACAGGGCTCGGGCCGACCTACGAGCAGTACTTC | CASRSTGLGPTYEQYF
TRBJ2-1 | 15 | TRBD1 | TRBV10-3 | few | TGTGCCATCAGTGCCGGACAGGGGGCCTACAATGAGCAGTTCTTC | CAISAGQGAYNEQFF
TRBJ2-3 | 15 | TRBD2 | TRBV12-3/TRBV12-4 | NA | TGTGCCAGCAGTTTTTGGGGGGGGGGCACAGATACGCAGTATTTT | CASSFWGGGTDTQYF
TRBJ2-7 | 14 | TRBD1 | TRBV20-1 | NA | TGCAGTACTAGAGGAGGGACAGGGACCTACGAGCAGTACTTC | CSTRGGTGTYEQYF
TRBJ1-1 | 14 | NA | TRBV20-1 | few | TGCAGTGCTAGAGAGGGCAGGGTCGGGACTGAAGCTTTCTTT | CSAREGRVGTEAFF
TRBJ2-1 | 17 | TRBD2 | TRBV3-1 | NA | TGTGCCAGCAGCCAAGATTACGGAAGCGGGGGTGGGAATGAGCAGTTCTTC | CASSQDYGSGGGNEQFF
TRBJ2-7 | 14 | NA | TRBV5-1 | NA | TGCGCCAGCAGCTTGCGTCAGAACTCCTACGAGCAGTACTTC | CASSLRQNSYEQYF
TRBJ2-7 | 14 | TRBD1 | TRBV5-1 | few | TGCGCCAGCAGCACGGGACAGTCTTCCTACGAGCAGTACTTC | CASSTGQSSYEQYF
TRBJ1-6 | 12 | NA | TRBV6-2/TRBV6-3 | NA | TGTGCCAGCAGTTACGGTCTCTCGGCCCTCCACTTT | CASSYGLSALHF
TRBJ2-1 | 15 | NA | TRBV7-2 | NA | TGTGCCAGCAGCTGGTTGGGAAGATTGCACGATGAGCAGTTCTTC | CASSWLGRLHDEQFF
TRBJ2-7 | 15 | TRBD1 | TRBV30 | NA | TGTGCCTGGAGTGTACTTTGGGACAGATCCTACGAGCAGTACTTC | CAWSVLWDRSYEQYF
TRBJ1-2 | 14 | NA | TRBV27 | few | TGTGCCAGCAGCCCCAACCGGCAATTCTATGGCTACACCTTC | CASSPNRQFYGYTF